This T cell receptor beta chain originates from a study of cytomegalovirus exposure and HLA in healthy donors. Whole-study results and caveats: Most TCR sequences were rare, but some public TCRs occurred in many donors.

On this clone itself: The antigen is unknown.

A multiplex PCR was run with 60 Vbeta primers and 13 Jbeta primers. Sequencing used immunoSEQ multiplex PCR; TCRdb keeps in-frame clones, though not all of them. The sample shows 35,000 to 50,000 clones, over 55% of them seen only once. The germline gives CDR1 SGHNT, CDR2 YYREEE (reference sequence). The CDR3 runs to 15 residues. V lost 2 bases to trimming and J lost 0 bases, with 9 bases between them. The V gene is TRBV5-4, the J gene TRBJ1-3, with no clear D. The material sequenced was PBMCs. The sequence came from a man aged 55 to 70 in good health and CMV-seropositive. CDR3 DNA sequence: TGTGCCAGCAGCTTTTCTGGCCCCTCTGGAAACACCATATATTTT. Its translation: CASSFSGPSGNTIYF.